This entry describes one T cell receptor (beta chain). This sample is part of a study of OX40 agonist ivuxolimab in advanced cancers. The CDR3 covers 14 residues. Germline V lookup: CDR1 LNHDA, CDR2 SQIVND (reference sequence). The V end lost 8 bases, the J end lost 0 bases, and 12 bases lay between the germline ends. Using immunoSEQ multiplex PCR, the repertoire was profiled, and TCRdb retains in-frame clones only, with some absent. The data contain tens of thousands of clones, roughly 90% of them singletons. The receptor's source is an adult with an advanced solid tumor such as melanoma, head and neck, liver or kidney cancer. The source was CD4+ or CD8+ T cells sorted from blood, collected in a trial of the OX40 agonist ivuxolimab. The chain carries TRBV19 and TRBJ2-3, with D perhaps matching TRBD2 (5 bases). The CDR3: CASGLPGSTDTQYF. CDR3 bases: TGTGCCAGTGGACTTCCTGGTAGCACAGATACGCAGTATTTT.